The clone carrying this TCR beta chain was detected ten times or more. This specimen belongs to a study of response to subunit inactivated influenza vaccine. The V segment lost 5 bases and the J segment 5 bases; nucleotides outside the gene matches: 10. The length of the CDR3 is 16 residues. From germline, CDR1 is MNHNS and CDR2 SASEGT. Each CDR3 protein is one row after TCRdb ran MiXCR on the RT-PCR reads. This table has hundreds of thousands of distinct CDR3 sequences, roughly 12% appearing once. This sample was also put to use in a study of T cells expressing NK-cell markers. That paper adds: For TCR beta, cDNA was produced by 5'RACE template switching with UMIs. Eight donors were sequenced, seven testing HCMV-seropositive and one testing seronegative.

The TCR originated in a man between 45 and 60 years old who received an inactivated influenza vaccine. Sample: PBMCs from blood, taken on the day of vaccination. The chain employs TRBV6-1 and TRBJ2-2; TRBD1 matches 8 bases. CDR3 protein: CASSTRTGKRTGELFF. CDR3 DNA: TGTGCCAGCAGTACCCGGACAGGGAAGAGGACCGGGGAGCTGTTTTTT.